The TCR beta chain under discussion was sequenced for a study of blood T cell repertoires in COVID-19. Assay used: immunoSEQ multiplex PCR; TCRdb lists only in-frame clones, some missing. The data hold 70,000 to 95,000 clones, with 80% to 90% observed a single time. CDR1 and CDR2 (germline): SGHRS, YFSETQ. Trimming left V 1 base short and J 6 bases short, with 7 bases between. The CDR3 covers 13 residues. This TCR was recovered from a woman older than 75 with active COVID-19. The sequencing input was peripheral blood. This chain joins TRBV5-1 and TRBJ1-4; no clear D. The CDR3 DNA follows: TGCGCCAGCAGCTTGTCAGGCGATGAAAAACTGTTTTTT. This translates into CASSLSGDEKLFF.